Described below is a single TCR beta chain sequence and its context. Its matching antigen is unknown. This sample was included in a study of beta chain features in type 1 diabetes. Overall study: There was similarity between patients and healthy donors in age, gender and cell yields. The study's findings and limits: TCRB CDR3 length was moderately but significantly reduced in all four CD4+ subsets of Type 1 diabetes patients.

Germline values: CDR1 SGHDT, CDR2 YYEEEE. V dropped 4 bases and J dropped 1 base, with 14 bases sitting between them. The CDR3 length is 15 residues. What was sequenced were expressed TCRB transcripts, since all of the isolated RNA had been reverse transcribed. The assay was immunoSEQ multiplex PCR, and TCRdb's table has in-frame clones only and misses some. In the table there are approximately 70,000 clones, more than 45% of which are singletons. V and J are TRBV5-6 and TRBJ1-2; weak D call: TRBD1 (6 bases). Sequencing used central memory CD4+ T cells from blood. This clonotype was sampled from a man younger than 40 with type 1 diabetes. CDR3 coding DNA: TGTGCCAGCAGCACCTGGACAGAGTATAACTATGGCTACACCTTC. It is translated as CASSTWTEYNYGYTF.